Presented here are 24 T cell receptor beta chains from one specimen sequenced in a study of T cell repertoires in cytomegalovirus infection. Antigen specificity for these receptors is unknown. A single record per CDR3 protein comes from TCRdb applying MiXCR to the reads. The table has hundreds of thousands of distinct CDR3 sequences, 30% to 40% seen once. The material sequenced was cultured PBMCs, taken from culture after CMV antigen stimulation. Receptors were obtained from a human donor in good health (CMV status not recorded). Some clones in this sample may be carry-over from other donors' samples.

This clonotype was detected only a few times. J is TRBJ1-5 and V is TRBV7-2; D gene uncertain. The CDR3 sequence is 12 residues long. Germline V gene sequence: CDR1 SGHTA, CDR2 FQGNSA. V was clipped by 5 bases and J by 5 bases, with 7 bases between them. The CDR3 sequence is CASSVNHQPQHF. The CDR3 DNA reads TGTGCCAGCAGCGTAAATCATCAGCCCCAGCATTTT.

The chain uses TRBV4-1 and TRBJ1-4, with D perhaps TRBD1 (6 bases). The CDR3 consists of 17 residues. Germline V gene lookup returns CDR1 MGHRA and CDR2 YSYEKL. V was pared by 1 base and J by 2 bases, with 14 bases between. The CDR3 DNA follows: TGCGCCAGCAGCCAAGTCTACCCCGGGGGCACTAATGAAAAACTGTTTTTT. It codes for CASSQVYPGGTNEKLFF.

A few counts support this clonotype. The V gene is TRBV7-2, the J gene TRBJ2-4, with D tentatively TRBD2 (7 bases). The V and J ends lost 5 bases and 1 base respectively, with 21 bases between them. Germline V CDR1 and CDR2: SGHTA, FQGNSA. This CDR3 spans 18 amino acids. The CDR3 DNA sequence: TGTGCCAGCAGCGATAGTTATCGGGGGGCTCTGGCCAAAAACATTCAGTACTTC. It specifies CASSDSYRGALAKNIQYF.

CDR3: CASANRGVSYEQYF. DNA for the CDR3: TGTGCCAGCGCCAATCGAGGGGTGTCCTACGAGCAGTACTTC. The rearrangement uses TRBV7-9 and TRBJ2-7; D is tentatively TRBD1 or TRBD2 (5 bases each). The CDR3 loop spans 14 amino acids. Germline CDR1 SEHNR, CDR2 FQNEAQ (reference sequence). Trimming cost V 8 bases and J 1 base, with 15 bases left between them.

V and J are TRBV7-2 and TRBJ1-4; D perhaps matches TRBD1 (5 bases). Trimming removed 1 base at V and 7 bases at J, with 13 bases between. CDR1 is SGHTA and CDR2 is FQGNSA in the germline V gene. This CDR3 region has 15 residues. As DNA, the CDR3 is TGTGCCAGCAGCTTAGTTCAGGGAGTTGGTGAAAAACTGTTTTTT. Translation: CASSLVQGVGEKLFF.

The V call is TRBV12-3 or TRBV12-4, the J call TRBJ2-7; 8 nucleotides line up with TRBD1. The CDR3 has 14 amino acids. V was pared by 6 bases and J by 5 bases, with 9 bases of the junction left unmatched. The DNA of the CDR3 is TGTGCCAGCAGATCCACAGGGGGAAGCAACGAGCAGTACTTC. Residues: CASRSTGGSNEQYF.

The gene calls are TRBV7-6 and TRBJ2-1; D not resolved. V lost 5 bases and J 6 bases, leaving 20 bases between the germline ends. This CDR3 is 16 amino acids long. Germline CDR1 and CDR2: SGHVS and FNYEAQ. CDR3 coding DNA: TGTGCCAGCAGCACCCTCATCCTACATGGCGTCAATGAGCAGTTCTTC. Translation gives CASSTLILHGVNEQFF.

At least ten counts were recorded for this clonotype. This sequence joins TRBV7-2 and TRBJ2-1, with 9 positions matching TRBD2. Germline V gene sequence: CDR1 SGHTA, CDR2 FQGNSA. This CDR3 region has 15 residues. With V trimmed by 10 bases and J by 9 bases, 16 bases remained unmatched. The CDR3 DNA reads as TGTGCCACCGTGGGTTTAGCGGGAGAATATGGTGAGCAGTTCTTC. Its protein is CATVGLAGEYGEQFF.

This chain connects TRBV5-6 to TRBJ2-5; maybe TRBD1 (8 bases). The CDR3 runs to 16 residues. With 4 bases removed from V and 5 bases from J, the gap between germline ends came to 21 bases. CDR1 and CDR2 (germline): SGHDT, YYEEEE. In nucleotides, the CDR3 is TGTGCCAGCAGCCCGGGGGGTGCAGGGGGCGAGGAGACCCAGTACTTC. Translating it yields CASSPGGAGGEETQYF.

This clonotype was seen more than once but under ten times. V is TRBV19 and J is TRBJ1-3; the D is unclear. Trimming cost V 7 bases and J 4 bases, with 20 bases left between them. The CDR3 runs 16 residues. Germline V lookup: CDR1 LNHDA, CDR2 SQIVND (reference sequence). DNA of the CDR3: TGTGCCAGTACCCCCTTAAATCGAGGTTCCGGAAACACCATATATTTT. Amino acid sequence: CASTPLNRGSGNTIYF.

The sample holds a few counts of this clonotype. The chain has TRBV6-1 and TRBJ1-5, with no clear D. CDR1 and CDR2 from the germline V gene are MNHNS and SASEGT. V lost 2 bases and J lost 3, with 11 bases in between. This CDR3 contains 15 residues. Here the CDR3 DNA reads TGTGCCAGCAGTGAATATGCTATGGCCAATCAGCCCCAGCATTTT. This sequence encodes CASSEYAMANQPQHF.

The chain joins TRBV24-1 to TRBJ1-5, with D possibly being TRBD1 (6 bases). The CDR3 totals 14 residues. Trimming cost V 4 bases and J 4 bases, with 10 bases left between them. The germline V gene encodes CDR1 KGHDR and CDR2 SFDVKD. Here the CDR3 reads CATSDRDKNQPQHF. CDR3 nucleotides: TGTGCCACCAGTGACCGGGACAAGAATCAGCCCCAGCATTTT.

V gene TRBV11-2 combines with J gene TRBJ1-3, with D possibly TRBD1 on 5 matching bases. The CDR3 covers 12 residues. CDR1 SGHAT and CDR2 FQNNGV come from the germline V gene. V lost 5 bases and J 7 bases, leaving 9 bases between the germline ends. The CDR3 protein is CASSPRGNTIYF. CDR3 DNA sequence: TGTGCCAGCAGCCCAAGGGGTAACACCATATATTTT.

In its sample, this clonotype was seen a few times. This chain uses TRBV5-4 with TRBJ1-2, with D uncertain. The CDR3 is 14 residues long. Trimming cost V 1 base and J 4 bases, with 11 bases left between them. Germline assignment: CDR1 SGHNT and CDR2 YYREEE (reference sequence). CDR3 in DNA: TGTGCCAGCAGCTTGTGGGAGGGCTTCTATGGCTACACCTTC. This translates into CASSLWEGFYGYTF.

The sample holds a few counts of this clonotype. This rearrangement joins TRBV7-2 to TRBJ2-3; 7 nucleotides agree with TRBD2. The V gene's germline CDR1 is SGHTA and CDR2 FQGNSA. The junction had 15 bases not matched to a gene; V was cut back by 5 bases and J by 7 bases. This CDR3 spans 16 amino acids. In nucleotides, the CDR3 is TGTGCCAGCAGCCCGTGGACTAGACGGAGCCGGTATACGCAGTATTTT. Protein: CASSPWTRRSRYTQYF.

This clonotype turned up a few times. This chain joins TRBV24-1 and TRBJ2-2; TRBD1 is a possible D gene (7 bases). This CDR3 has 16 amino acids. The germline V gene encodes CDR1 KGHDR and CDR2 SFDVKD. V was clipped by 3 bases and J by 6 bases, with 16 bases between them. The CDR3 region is CATSDPAGGMAGELFF. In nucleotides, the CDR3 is TGTGCCACCAGTGATCCGGCAGGGGGGATGGCCGGGGAGCTGTTTTTT.

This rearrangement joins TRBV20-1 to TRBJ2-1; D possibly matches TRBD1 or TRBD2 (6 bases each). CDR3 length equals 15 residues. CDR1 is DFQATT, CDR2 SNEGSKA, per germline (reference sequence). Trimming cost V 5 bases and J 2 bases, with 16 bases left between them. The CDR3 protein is CSAGQWGAPYNEQFF. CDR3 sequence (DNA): TGCAGTGCTGGCCAATGGGGGGCCCCCTACAATGAGCAGTTCTTC.

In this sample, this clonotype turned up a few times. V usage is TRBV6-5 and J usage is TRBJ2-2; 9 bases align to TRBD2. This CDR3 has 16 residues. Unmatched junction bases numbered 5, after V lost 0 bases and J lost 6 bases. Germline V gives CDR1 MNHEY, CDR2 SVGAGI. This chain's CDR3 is CASSYSAGTSPGELFF. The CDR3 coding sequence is TGTGCCAGCAGTTACTCGGCGGGGACTAGCCCCGGGGAGCTGTTTTTT.

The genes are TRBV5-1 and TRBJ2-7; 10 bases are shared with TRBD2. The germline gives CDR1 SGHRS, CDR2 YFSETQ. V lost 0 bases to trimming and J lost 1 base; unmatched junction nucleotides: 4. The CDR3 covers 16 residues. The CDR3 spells CASSLAASGSSYEQYF. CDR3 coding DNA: TGCGCCAGCAGCTTGGCAGCTAGCGGGAGTTCCTACGAGCAGTACTTC.

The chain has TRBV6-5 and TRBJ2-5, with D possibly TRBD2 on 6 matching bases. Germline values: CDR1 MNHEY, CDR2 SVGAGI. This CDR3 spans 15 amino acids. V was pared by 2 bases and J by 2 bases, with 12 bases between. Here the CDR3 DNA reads TGTGCCAGCAGTTACACTCCGGGACTGCAAGAGACCCAGTACTTC. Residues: CASSYTPGLQETQYF.

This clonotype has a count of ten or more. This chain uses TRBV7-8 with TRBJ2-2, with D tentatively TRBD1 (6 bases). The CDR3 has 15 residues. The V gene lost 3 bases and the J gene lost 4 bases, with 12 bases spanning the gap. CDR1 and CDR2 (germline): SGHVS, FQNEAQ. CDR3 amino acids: CASSFIQGGTGELFF. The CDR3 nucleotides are TGTGCCAGCAGCTTTATACAGGGCGGCACCGGGGAGCTGTTTTTT. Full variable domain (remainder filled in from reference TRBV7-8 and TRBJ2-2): GAGVSQSPRYKVAKRGQDVALRCDPISGHVSLFWYQQALGQGPEFLTYFQNEAQLDKSGLPSDRFFAERPEGSVSTLKIQRTQQEDSAVYLCASSFIQGGTGELFFGEGSRLTVL.

CDR3 nucleotides: TGTGCCAGTAGTATTCAGGGGGCGGTGAACACTGAAGCTTTCTTT. Protein sequence: CASSIQGAVNTEAFF. This chain uses TRBV19 with TRBJ1-1, with 8 positions matching TRBD1. This CDR3 is built from 15 residues. Per the germline V gene, CDR1 is LNHDA and CDR2 is SQIVND (reference sequence). Trimming took 3 bases from V and 0 from J; bases not matched to a gene: 3.

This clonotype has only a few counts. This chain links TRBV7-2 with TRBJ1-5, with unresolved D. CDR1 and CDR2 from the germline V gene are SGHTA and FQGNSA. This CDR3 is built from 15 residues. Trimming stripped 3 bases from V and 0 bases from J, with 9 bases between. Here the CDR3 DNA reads TGTGCCAGCAGCTTGGGCATCCATAGCAATCAGCCCCAGCATTTT. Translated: CASSLGIHSNQPQHF.

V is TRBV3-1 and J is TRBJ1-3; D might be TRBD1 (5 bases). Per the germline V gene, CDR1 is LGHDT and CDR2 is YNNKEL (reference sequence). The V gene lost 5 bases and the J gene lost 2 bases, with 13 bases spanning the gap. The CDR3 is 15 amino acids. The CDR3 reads CASSAGTRPGNTIYF. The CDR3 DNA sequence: TGTGCCAGCAGCGCCGGGACTAGGCCTGGAAACACCATATATTTT.